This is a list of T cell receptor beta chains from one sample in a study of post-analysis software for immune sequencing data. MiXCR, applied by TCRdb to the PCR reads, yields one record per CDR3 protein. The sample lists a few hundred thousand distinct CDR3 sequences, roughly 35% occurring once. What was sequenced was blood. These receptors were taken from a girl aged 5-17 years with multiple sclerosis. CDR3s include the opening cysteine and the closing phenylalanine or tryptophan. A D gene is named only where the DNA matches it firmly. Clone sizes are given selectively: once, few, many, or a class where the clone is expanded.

CDR3 protein: CASSPGVSGAGTDTQYF
CDR3 DNA: TGTGCCAGTAGCCCCGGAGTTAGCGGGGCGGGAACAGATACGCAGTATTTT
D gene: TRBD2
J gene: TRBJ2-3
V gene: TRBV3-1
clone size: -

CDR3 protein: CASSLSGQGGDYGYTF
CDR3 DNA: TGTGCCAGCAGTTTATCGGGACAGGGGGGTGACTATGGCTACACCTTC
D gene: TRBD1
J gene: TRBJ1-2
V gene: TRBV27
clone size: -

CDR3 protein: CSVVGTLNTEAFF
CDR3 DNA: TGCAGCGTTGTAGGCACCTTGAACACTGAAGCTTTCTTT
D gene: -
J gene: TRBJ1-1
V gene: TRBV29-1
clone size: -

CDR3 protein: CASSDWTGGRGQPQHF
CDR3 DNA: TGTGCCAGCAGTGACTGGACAGGGGGTCGCGGCCAGCCCCAGCATTTT
D gene: TRBD1
J gene: TRBJ1-5
V gene: TRBV12-3/TRBV12-4
clone size: -

CDR3 protein: CASNSMDSHYTF
CDR3 DNA: TGCGCCAGCAATTCCATGGATTCCCACTACACCTTC
D gene: -
J gene: TRBJ1-2
V gene: TRBV6-1
clone size: -

CDR3 protein: CASSLGGQGLYEQYF
CDR3 DNA: TGTGCTAGCAGCTTAGGGGGCCAGGGACTCTACGAGCAGTACTTC
D gene: -
J gene: TRBJ2-7
V gene: TRBV7-7
clone size: -

CDR3 protein: CASSLVQGNTEAFF
CDR3 DNA: TGTGCCAGCAGCTTGGTACAGGGCAACACTGAAGCTTTCTTT
D gene: -
J gene: TRBJ1-1
V gene: TRBV5-1
clone size: many

CDR3 protein: CASIGANEQFF
CDR3 DNA: TGTGCCAGCATAGGGGCAAATGAGCAGTTCTTC
D gene: -
J gene: TRBJ2-1
V gene: TRBV28
clone size: -

CDR3 protein: CASSQRTSGGTNEQFF
CDR3 DNA: TGTGCCAGCTCACAGAGGACTAGCGGGGGGACCAATGAGCAGTTCTTC
D gene: TRBD2
J gene: TRBJ2-1
V gene: TRBV18
clone size: few

CDR3 protein: CSARDFRGSSASSYNEQFF
CDR3 DNA: TGCAGTGCTAGGGATTTTAGAGGGTCTAGCGCTAGCTCCTACAATGAGCAGTTCTTC
D gene: -
J gene: TRBJ2-1
V gene: TRBV20-1
clone size: -

CDR3 protein: CASSDPPRATEAFF
CDR3 DNA: TGTGCCAGCAGTGATCCTCCCAGGGCAACTGAAGCTTTCTTT
D gene: -
J gene: TRBJ1-1
V gene: TRBV2
clone size: once

CDR3 protein: CASSPGIGGDSYEQYF
CDR3 DNA: TGTGCCAGCAGCCCCGGAATAGGGGGGGACTCCTACGAGCAGTACTTC
D gene: -
J gene: TRBJ2-7
V gene: TRBV7-6
clone size: few

CDR3 protein: CAWSSGLAGGRETQYF
CDR3 DNA: TGTGCCTGGAGTTCCGGACTAGCGGGGGGGCGGGAGACCCAGTACTTC
D gene: TRBD2
J gene: TRBJ2-5
V gene: TRBV30
clone size: -

CDR3 protein: CASSVEQGRTQYF
CDR3 DNA: TGTGCCAGCAGCGTAGAACAGGGGAGGACCCAGTACTTC
D gene: TRBD1
J gene: TRBJ2-5
V gene: TRBV9
clone size: -

CDR3 protein: CASSEWVDNEQFF
CDR3 DNA: TGTGCCAGCAGTGAATGGGTGGACAATGAGCAGTTCTTC
D gene: -
J gene: TRBJ2-1
V gene: TRBV2
clone size: -

CDR3 protein: CSAAWEALLYNSPLHF
CDR3 DNA: TGCAGTGCCGCTTGGGAGGCGCTACTTTATAATTCACCCCTCCACTTT
D gene: -
J gene: TRBJ1-6
V gene: TRBV20-1
clone size: many